This entry lists 32 T cell receptor beta chains sequenced from one sample in a study of blood T cell repertoires in COVID-19. Measured with immunoSEQ multiplex PCR; TCRdb has only the in-frame clones, and not every one. The repertoire holds approximately 280,000 clones, with about 83% as singletons. Sequenced material: PBMCs or T cells enriched from blood (not recorded which). These receptors came from a woman in her thirties or forties who had recovered from COVID-19.

The gene calls are TRBV15 and TRBJ2-7; D gene ambiguous. The CDR3 extends over 15 amino acids. V was trimmed by 1 base and J by 2 bases, leaving 12 bases between them. CDR1 and CDR2 (germline): LNHNV, YYDKDF (reference sequence). The CDR3 sequence is CATSRGYPPTYEQYF. DNA for the CDR3: TGTGCCACCAGCAGAGGGTATCCTCCTACCTACGAGCAGTACTTC.

The chain is built from TRBV7-2 and TRBJ1-1, with D perhaps TRBD1 (6 bases). Germline CDR1 and CDR2: SGHTA and FQGNSA. This CDR3 spans 16 amino acids. V lost 1 base to trimming and J lost 1 base, with 13 bases between them. The DNA for the CDR3 is TGTGCCAGCAGCTTAGGAGGGGGGGGCAGGAACACTGAAGCTTTCTTT. Protein product: CASSLGGGGRNTEAFF. Together with reference TRBV7-2 and TRBJ1-1, the CDR3 gives the full variable domain: GAGVSQSPSNKVTEKGKDVELRCDPISGHTALYWYRQSLGQGLEFLIYFQGNSAPDKSGLPSDRFSAERTGGSVSTLTIQRTQQEDSAVYLCASSLGGGGRNTEAFFGQGTRLTVV.

This clone was seen just once. The chain recombines TRBV7-8 with TRBJ2-5; 12 nucleotides agree with TRBD2. CDR1 and CDR2 from the germline V gene are SGHVS and FQNEAQ. The V segment lost 1 base and the J segment 5 bases; nucleotides outside the gene matches: 8. The CDR3 is 17 residues long. CDR3 in DNA: TGTGCCAGCAGCTTAGGGACTAGCGGGACTTTCGTGGAGACCCAGTACTTC. It encodes CASSLGTSGTFVETQYF.

There are a few counts of this clone. V usage is TRBV7-3 and J usage is TRBJ1-1; D gene unclear. The CDR3 runs 13 residues. The germline V and J ends were trimmed by 2 bases and 5 bases, with 9 bases remaining between them. CDR1 is SGHTA, CDR2 FQGTGA, per germline. The CDR3: CASSLEVRTEAFF. In nucleotides, the CDR3 is TGTGCCAGCAGCTTAGAAGTCCGGACTGAAGCTTTCTTT.

A single count supports this clone. The genes are TRBV28 and TRBJ1-4, with D tentatively TRBD1 (5 bases). Trimming pared 6 bases from V and 7 bases from J, leaving 18 bases between. Germline assignment: CDR1 MDHEN and CDR2 SYDVKM. This CDR3 comprises 15 residues. For the CDR3, the DNA is TGTGCCAGCAGGCCCCGGGGGGGGTCGACTGAAAAACTGTTTTTT. Encoded protein: CASRPRGGSTEKLFF.

The chain joins TRBV3-1 (or the pseudogene TRBV3-2) to TRBJ1-1, with D hard to call. Trimming shortened V by 6 bases and J by 0 bases, and 8 bases separated the two germline ends. CDR1 is LGHDT and CDR2 is YNNKEL in the germline V gene (reference sequence). This CDR3 has 13 residues. In DNA form, the CDR3 reads TGTGCCAGCAGGGCAGGCATGAACACTGAAGCTTTCTTT. Residues: CASRAGMNTEAFF.

The chain links TRBV27 to TRBJ2-7; 10 nucleotides line up with TRBD1. Germline V lookup: CDR1 MNHEY, CDR2 SMNVEV (reference sequence). The CDR3 spans 15 residues. V shed 1 base, J shed 2 bases, and the junction held 2 bases outside the gene matches. The CDR3 is CASSLLGTGAYEQYF. CDR3 nucleotides: TGTGCCAGCAGTTTATTAGGGACAGGGGCCTACGAGCAGTACTTC.

The chain has TRBV18 and TRBJ2-7, with TRBD1 matching 8 bases. With V trimmed by 0 bases and J by 2 bases, 6 bases remained unmatched. Germline-derived CDR1 and CDR2 are KGHSH and LQKENI. CDR3 length: 16 residues. The CDR3 DNA is TGTGCCAGCTCACCACCTCAGGGGGCCTCTACCTACGAGCAGTACTTC. It translates to CASSPPQGASTYEQYF.

This clone was seen only a few times. This rearrangement joins TRBV21-1 to TRBJ2-3; TRBD2 is the table's D call, not checked against the DNA. TRBV21-1 is given as a pseudogene. The CDR3 spans 21 residues. CDR3 amino acids: CASSKGQLPAGTPTSTDTQYF. The CDR3 region has the DNA TGTGCCAGCAGCAAAGGCCAATTACCCGCCGGGACTCCCACTAGCACAGATACGCAGTATTTT.

The genes are TRBV5-1 and TRBJ1-2, with 7 bases lining up with TRBD1. The CDR3 extends over 15 amino acids. In germline, CDR1 is SGHRS, CDR2 YFSETQ. V gave up 5 bases and J gave up 1 base; unmatched junction bases: 8. The CDR3 is CASRVVGGFNYGYTF. The CDR3 region has the DNA TGCGCCAGCAGAGTCGTAGGGGGCTTTAACTATGGCTACACCTTC.

DNA for the CDR3: TGTGCCAGAAGCTCACTTACCACCCCATACAATGAGCAGTTCTTC. Translation: CARSSLTTPYNEQFF. V and J are TRBV7-5 and TRBJ2-1; the D call of TRBD2 is as the table states it, not checked on the DNA. TRBV7-5 is marked as a pseudogene. The CDR3 has 15 residues.

A remark on this clone: Different DNA sequences within this sample yield the same CDR3. This chain connects TRBV27 to TRBJ2-7; TRBD2 is a possible D gene (5 bases). Germline V lookup: CDR1 MNHEY, CDR2 SMNVEV (reference sequence). The CDR3 loop spans 16 amino acids. Trimming shortened V by 6 bases and J by 4 bases, and 22 bases separated the two germline ends. The DNA for the CDR3 is TGTGCCAGCAGACCACTCGGAACAGAGGGCAAGTACGAGCAGTACTTC. It codes for CASRPLGTEGKYEQYF.

The rearrangement uses TRBV19 and TRBJ2-6, with a tentative D call TRBD2 (6 bases). The length of the CDR3 is 14 residues. V was trimmed by 6 bases and J by 9 bases, leaving 15 bases between them. The germline V gene has CDR1 LNHDA and CDR2 SQIVND (reference sequence). CDR3 residues: CASRPPGGGNVLTF. Here the CDR3 DNA reads TGTGCCAGTAGACCTCCCGGGGGAGGCAACGTCCTGACTTTC. Using reference TRBV19 and TRBJ2-6 for the parts outside the CDR3, the full variable domain is DGGITQSPKYLFRKEGQNVTLSCEQNLNHDAMYWYRQDPGQGLRLIYYSQIVNDFQKGDIAEGYSVSREKKESFPLTVTSAQKNPTAFYLCASRPPGGGNVLTFGAGSRLTVL.

The CDR3: CASNRQLKETQYF. Written as DNA, the CDR3 is TGTGCCAGCAACAGACAGCTAAAAGAGACCCAGTACTTC. The rearrangement uses TRBV12-3 or TRBV12-4 and TRBJ2-5; possibly TRBD1 for D (5 bases). The CDR3 is made up of 13 amino acids. Trimming removed 7 bases from V and 3 bases from J, with 12 bases in between.

V gene TRBV6-5 combines with J gene TRBJ2-1; TRBD2 agrees at 8 bases. Germline assignment: CDR1 MNHEY and CDR2 SVGAGI. The J segment lost 5 bases and the V segment lost 6 bases, leaving 9 bases of the junction unmatched. The CDR3 runs to 15 residues. This chain's CDR3 is CASRKTGGPDNEQFF. CDR3 DNA sequence: TGTGCCAGCAGAAAAACGGGAGGGCCTGACAATGAGCAGTTCTTC.

This clone was counted a few times. The chain employs TRBV7-9 and TRBJ2-3, with 8 nucleotides matching TRBD1. V dropped 8 bases and J dropped 6; count of bases not matched to a gene: 10. Germline-derived CDR1 and CDR2 are SEHNR and FQNEAQ (reference sequence). This CDR3 is 14 amino acids long. CDR3 loop: CASSVDRAPDTQYF. The CDR3 region has the DNA TGTGCCAGCTCGGTGGACAGGGCCCCCGATACGCAGTATTTT.

V is TRBV25-1 and J is TRBJ1-6; D call uncertain. V lost 3 bases and J lost 10, with 16 bases in between. CDR1 and CDR2 (germline): MGHDK, SYGVNS. This CDR3 region has 15 residues. In DNA form, the CDR3 reads TGTGCCAGCAGTGAGCTTTCTAGGAGTCGGTCACCCCTCCACTTT. This gives the protein CASSELSRSRSPLHF.

The J gene is TRBJ2-1, the V gene TRBV7-3, with 7 bases that match TRBD2. CDR1 is SGHTA, CDR2 FQGTGA, per germline. The CDR3 extends over 15 amino acids. V lost 2 bases to trimming and J lost 6 bases; unmatched junction nucleotides: 7. CDR3 amino acids: CASSLWAREGNEQFF. The CDR3, as DNA: TGTGCCAGCAGCTTATGGGCAAGGGAGGGCAATGAGCAGTTCTTC.

This rearrangement joins TRBV7-2 to TRBJ2-7, with 16 bases matching TRBD2. The CDR3 runs to 15 residues. V lost 3 bases, J lost 6 bases, and 2 bases stayed unmatched. Germline assignment: CDR1 SGHTA and CDR2 FQGNSA. CDR3 in DNA: TGTGCCAGCAGCTTGGGACTAGCGGGAGGGTCCGAGCAGTACTTC. Amino acids: CASSLGLAGGSEQYF.

V gene TRBV19 combines with J gene TRBJ2-1; TRBD2 agrees at 8 bases. Germline V gives CDR1 LNHDA, CDR2 SQIVND (reference sequence). This CDR3 spans 18 amino acids. Losses at the gene ends were 5 bases for V and 0 bases for J; bases not matched to a gene: 12. CDR3 in amino acids: CASSPLAGLPSSYNEQFF. CDR3 coding DNA: TGTGCCAGTAGTCCTCTAGCGGGCCTCCCGAGCTCCTACAATGAGCAGTTCTTC.

The table lists this clone with a count of one. The V and J genes are TRBV4-3 and TRBJ2-3, with TRBD2 matching over 8 bases. This CDR3 has 16 residues. Germline-derived CDR1 and CDR2 are LGHNA and YSLEER. With 4 bases clipped from V and 2 bases from J, the junction kept 8 bases outside the gene matches. The CDR3 DNA reads TGCGCCAGCAGCCTACTTGCTAGCGGGTCCACAGATACGCAGTATTTT. It codes for CASSLLASGSTDTQYF.

The chain is built from TRBV28 and TRBJ1-5; tentative D call: TRBD1 (6 bases). The V gene lost 4 bases and the J gene lost 0 bases, with 13 bases spanning the gap. The germline V gene encodes CDR1 MDHEN and CDR2 SYDVKM. The CDR3 runs to 16 residues. CDR3 sequence reads: CASSYPSGVSNQPQHF. CDR3 sequence (DNA): TGTGCCAGCAGTTACCCCTCAGGGGTTAGCAATCAGCCCCAGCATTTT.

CDR3 DNA sequence: TGTGCCAGCTCACCACCAGGGGGCACCGATCAGCCCCAGCATTTT. It translates to CASSPPGGTDQPQHF. The rearrangement uses TRBV18 and TRBJ1-5; 7 nucleotides match TRBD1. Per the germline V gene, CDR1 is KGHSH and CDR2 is LQKENI. The CDR3 contains 15 residues. V was clipped by 0 bases and J by 5 bases; unmatched bases: 4.

The chain combines TRBV6-2 or TRBV6-3 with TRBJ2-7; a possible D gene is TRBD1 (6 bases). CDR1 is MNHEY and CDR2 is SVGEGT in the germline V gene. Deletions cut 5 bases from V and 1 base from J, with 21 bases between. The length of the CDR3 is 17 residues. The CDR3 loop reads CASSLPRETGISYEQYF. DNA for the CDR3: TGTGCCAGCAGTCTACCCCGTGAGACAGGTATTTCCTACGAGCAGTACTTC.

The V and J genes are TRBV30 and TRBJ2-3; TRBD1 might be the D (6 bases). This CDR3 is 16 amino acids long. Germline CDR1 reads GTSNPN; CDR2 reads SVGIG (reference sequence). The V gene lost 1 base and the J gene lost 3 bases, with 17 bases spanning the gap. The CDR3 DNA is TGTGCCTGGAGTGAGGGGGTAATACGGGGAACAGATACGCAGTATTTT. The encoded protein is CAWSEGVIRGTDTQYF.

V is TRBV19 and J is TRBJ1-1; D is undetermined. The V end was cut by 4 bases, the J end by 0 bases, with 9 bases between. The CDR3 runs 14 residues. CDR1 LNHDA and CDR2 SQIVND come from the germline V gene (reference sequence). The CDR3 nucleotides are TGTGCCAGTAGTACACAGCTTATGAACACTGAAGCTTTCTTT. Amino acid sequence: CASSTQLMNTEAFF.

The V and J genes are TRBV7-2 and TRBJ1-2; unclear D gene. This CDR3 is built from 13 residues. The ends were cut back, 4 bases at V and 2 bases at J, with 8 bases in the middle. Germline values: CDR1 SGHTA, CDR2 FQGNSA. The CDR3 protein is CASSSPGNYGYTF. For the CDR3, the DNA is TGTGCCAGCAGCTCTCCGGGAAACTATGGCTACACCTTC.

The V and J genes are TRBV7-2 and TRBJ2-1; 9 bases match TRBD2. The CDR3 extends over 15 amino acids. V shed 1 base and J 7 bases; nucleotides not matched to a gene: 5. Germline CDR1 SGHTA, CDR2 FQGNSA. CDR3 nucleotides: TGTGCCAGCAGCTTAGGGGGTAGCGGGAGTAATGAGCAGTTCTTC. Protein product: CASSLGGSGSNEQFF.

This rearrangement joins TRBV11-3 to TRBJ2-2; 9 nucleotides agree with TRBD2. The CDR3 length is 19 residues. After removal of 5 bases from V and 1 base from J, the junction contained 14 bases not matched to a gene. The germline V gene has CDR1 SGHNT and CDR2 YENEEA. The DNA of the CDR3 is TGTGCCAGCAGCCCGGAGAATGTGCGGGAGGGCCTGAACACCGGGGAGCTGTTTTTT. Its translation: CASSPENVREGLNTGELFF.

V usage is TRBV7-2 and J usage is TRBJ2-3; 8 positions agree with TRBD2. CDR1 is SGHTA, CDR2 FQGNSA, per germline. V shed 6 bases, J shed 4 bases, and the junction held 9 bases outside the gene matches. The CDR3 spans 15 residues. The CDR3 sequence: CASRPPGLGSDTQYF. The CDR3 coding sequence is TGTGCCAGCAGGCCACCGGGACTAGGATCAGATACGCAGTATTTT.

The sample holds one count of this clone. The rearrangement uses TRBV7-8 and TRBJ1-4; 9 bases match TRBD1. In germline, CDR1 is SGHVS, CDR2 FQNEAQ. The CDR3 is 14 residues long. The ends lost 5 bases at V and 3 bases at J; junction bases unmatched: 1. This chain's CDR3 is CASSRQGANEKLFF. CDR3 DNA sequence: TGTGCCAGCAGCAGACAGGGGGCTAATGAAAAACTGTTTTTT.

The rearrangement uses TRBV4-3 and TRBJ1-2; no clear D. The CDR3 spans 14 residues. Trimming cost V 0 bases and J 4 bases, with 9 bases left between them. Germline assignment: CDR1 LGHNA and CDR2 YSLEER. The CDR3 reads CASSQDSAGYGYTF. Written as DNA, the CDR3 is TGCGCCAGCAGCCAAGATTCGGCGGGCTATGGCTACACCTTC.